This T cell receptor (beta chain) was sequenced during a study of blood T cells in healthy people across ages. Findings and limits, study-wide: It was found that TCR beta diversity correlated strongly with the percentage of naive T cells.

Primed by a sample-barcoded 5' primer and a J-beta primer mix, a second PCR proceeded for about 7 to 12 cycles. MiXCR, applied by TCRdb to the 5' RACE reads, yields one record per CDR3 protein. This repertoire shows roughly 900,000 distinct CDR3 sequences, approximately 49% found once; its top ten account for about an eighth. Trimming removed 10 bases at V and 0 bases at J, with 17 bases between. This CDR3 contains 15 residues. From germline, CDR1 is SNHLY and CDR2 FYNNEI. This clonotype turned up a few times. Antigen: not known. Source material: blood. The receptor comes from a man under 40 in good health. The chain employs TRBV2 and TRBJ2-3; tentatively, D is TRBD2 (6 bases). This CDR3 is CAIPVASESTDTQYF. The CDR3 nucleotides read TGTGCCATCCCGGTGGCTAGCGAGAGCACAGATACGCAGTATTTT.